The rows below give T cell receptor beta chains drawn from one sample of a study of T cell clonotyping in hematopoietic cell transplantation. Here immunoSEQ multiplex PCR was the method, and the copy in TCRdb shows in-frame clones only, minus some. The sample records under 15,000 clones, just under 85% being singletons. Sequenced here: PBMCs, sampled 100 days after allogeneic stem cell transplant. These receptors were collected from a female patient in her forties who had an allogeneic stem cell transplant from a related donor, so T cells may come from the graft donor. Some clones in this sample may be carry-over from other donors' samples. CDR3s leave out the opening cysteine and the closing phenylalanine or tryptophan. Fields, in order: clone size, J gene, V gene, CDR3 protein. Clone size is given for some rows only: seen once, a few or many times, or a class if the clone is expanded.

>.|TRBJ2-7|TRBV10-1
ASSESQGRSYEQY
>.|TRBJ1-3|TRBV29-1
SVADSSGNTIY
>.|TRBJ2-1|TRBV28
ASTPRGDEQF
>.|TRBJ1-1|TRBV9
ASSVGTLLNTEAF
>.|TRBJ1-2|TRBV7-8
ASTLDRGFGYT
>.|TRBJ2-7|TRBV25-1
ASTARDALYEQY
>.|TRBJ2-3|TRBV9
ASSQPRGRDTTDTQY
>.|TRBJ2-1|TRBV6-5
ASRGGRAEVDEQF
>.|TRBJ1-2|TRBV4-1
ASSQVLTGDYGYT
>once|TRBJ2-7|TRBV5-1
ASSLGTGAGEQY
>once|TRBJ2-7|TRBV7-9
ASSFEGISYEQY
>few|TRBJ1-5|TRBV7-9
ASSLGEGAHQPQH